This TCR beta chain was documented in a study of T cell clones after liver transplantation. The method was immunoSEQ multiplex PCR; TCRdb's version includes in-frame clones alone and lacks a portion of them. Of fewer than 65,000 clones listed, 70% to 90% are singletons. This clone was recorded only once. The CDR3 extends over 17 amino acids. Germline V gene sequence: CDR1 SGHRS, CDR2 YFSETQ. V was trimmed by 1 base and J by 9 bases, leaving 23 bases between them. This TCR came from a human patient who received a liver transplant. Certain T cells may be donor cells from the graft. The J gene is TRBJ2-1, the V gene TRBV5-1, with a tentative D call TRBD1 (6 bases). Material: CD8+ T cells from blood, obtained 12 months after liver transplant. CDR3 nucleotide sequence: TGCGCCAGCAGCTTGTGGCAGGGACAAACGGCCGCGGGTGAGCAGTTCTTC. Translating it yields CASSLWQGQTAAGEQFF. The full variable domain, completed using reference TRBV5-1 and TRBJ2-1, is KAGVTQTPRYLIKTRGQQVTLSCSPISGHRSVSWYQQTPGQGLQFLFEYFSETQRNKGNFPGRFSGRQFSNSRSEMNVSTLELGDSALYLCASSLWQGQTAAGEQFFGPGTRLTVL.